The 28 T cell receptor beta chains in this list originate from one sample, sequenced in a study of T cell responses to AZD1222 COVID-19 vaccine. The protocol was immunoSEQ multiplex PCR, while the TCRdb copy is restricted to in-frame clones and leaves out a portion. Of over 110,000 clones listed, 85% to 95% are singletons. The input for sequencing was peripheral blood, taken after recovery from COVID-19. These receptors were taken from an adult who had recovered from COVID-19.

The chain uses TRBV28 and TRBJ2-3, with D perhaps TRBD2 (7 bases). This CDR3 contains 16 residues. V lost 3 bases, J lost 6 bases, and 19 bases lay in between. Germline CDR1 reads MDHEN; CDR2 reads SYDVKM. DNA of the CDR3: TGTGCCAGCAGTTTCGGCGGGGGCAGGGTGAGGGATACGCAGTATTTT. Its protein is CASSFGGGRVRDTQYF.

The chain links TRBV18 to TRBJ1-1; no reliable D call. Per germline, CDR1 KGHSH and CDR2 LQKENI. The ends were cut back, 5 bases at V and 3 bases at J, with 13 bases in the middle. This CDR3 has 14 amino acids. CDR3 nucleotide sequence: TGTGCCAGCTCAAATAGGGAATTTGACACTGAAGCTTTCTTT. This codes for CASSNREFDTEAFF.

This rearrangement joins TRBV19 to TRBJ2-1; tentatively, D is TRBD2 (6 bases). The CDR3 contains 15 residues. V gave up 4 bases and J gave up 12 bases, with 22 bases separating them. Germline V gives CDR1 LNHDA, CDR2 SQIVND (reference sequence). The CDR3 coding sequence is TGTGCCAGTAGTACCCTGAGTAGCGGTCCAATGAGGCAGTTCTTC. Amino acids: CASSTLSSGPMRQFF.

Here the CDR3 DNA reads TGTGCCTTTAGCCTCCGGGAAGGCTCTGGAAACACCATATATTTT. Protein sequence: CAFSLREGSGNTIYF. J is TRBJ1-3 and V is TRBV2; unclear D gene. Looked up from germline, CDR1 is SNHLY and CDR2 is FYNNEI. V shed 11 bases and J shed 0 bases, with 17 bases lying between them. The CDR3 runs 15 residues. Drawing the rest from reference TRBV2 and TRBJ1-3, the complete variable domain is EPEVTQTPSHQVTQMGQEVILRCVPISNHLYFYWYRQILGQKVEFLVSFYNNEISEKSEIFDDQFSVERPDGSNFTLKIRSTKLEDSAMYFCAFSLREGSGNTIYFGEGSWLTVV.

This rearrangement joins TRBV29-1 to TRBJ2-1, with D hard to call. The CDR3 length is 12 residues. The germline V and J ends were trimmed by 2 bases and 3 bases, with 5 bases remaining between them. CDR1 SQVTM and CDR2 ANQGSEA come from the germline V gene. This chain's CDR3 is CSVENRYNEQFF. The CDR3 nucleotides are TGCAGCGTTGAAAATCGCTACAATGAGCAGTTCTTC.

The chain employs TRBV28 and TRBJ1-2, with 8 nucleotides matching TRBD1. Trimming cost V 5 bases and J 3 bases; bases outside gene matches: 5. The germline CDR1 and CDR2 sequences are MDHEN and SYDVKM. The CDR3 sequence is 14 residues long. The CDR3 here is CASSQGARHYGYTF. The CDR3 nucleotides are TGTGCCAGCAGTCAGGGGGCTCGCCACTATGGCTACACCTTC.

This rearrangement joins TRBV27 to TRBJ1-1; 10 nucleotides align to TRBD1. The CDR3 runs 13 residues. Germline loops: CDR1 MNHEY, CDR2 SMNVEV (reference sequence). V gave up 6 bases and J gave up 7 bases; unmatched junction bases: 5. The CDR3 loop is CASSRRDRGEAFF. DNA of the CDR3: TGTGCCAGCAGCCGTAGGGACAGGGGTGAAGCTTTCTTT.

V gene TRBV19 combines with J gene TRBJ1-3; D ambiguous. V lost 1 base and J 4 bases, leaving 5 bases between the germline ends. Germline V gene lookup returns CDR1 LNHDA and CDR2 SQIVND (reference sequence). The CDR3 runs 13 residues. The CDR3 loop reads CASSIAFGNTIYF. CDR3 DNA: TGTGCCAGTAGTATAGCCTTCGGAAACACCATATATTTT.

The V gene is TRBV28, the J gene TRBJ2-5; weak D call: TRBD2 (5 bases). The CDR3 length is 15 residues. Germline-derived CDR1 and CDR2 are MDHEN and SYDVKM. V was clipped by 2 bases and J by 7 bases, with 17 bases between them. This chain's CDR3 is CASSLGGFRDGTQYF. CDR3 nucleotide sequence: TGTGCCAGCAGTTTAGGCGGGTTCCGTGATGGGACCCAGTACTTC.

V gene TRBV5-4 combines with J gene TRBJ2-5; no definite D call. V gave up 5 bases and J gave up 7 bases, with 15 bases separating them. CDR3 length: 13 amino acids. Germline V gene data show CDR1 as SGHNT and CDR2 as YYREEE (reference sequence). The CDR3 reads CASSFDASGTQYF. The DNA of the CDR3 is TGTGCCAGCAGTTTTGACGCTAGTGGGACCCAGTACTTC.

CDR3 loop: CSVTRSANTGELFF. The CDR3 DNA is TGCAGCGTTACACGTAGCGCGAACACCGGGGAGCTGTTTTTT. The chain is built from TRBV29-1 and TRBJ2-2; weak D call: TRBD2 (5 bases). The CDR3 sequence is 14 residues long. CDR1 SQVTM and CDR2 ANQGSEA come from the germline V gene. V shed 5 bases and J shed 0 bases, with 10 bases lying between them.

The J gene is TRBJ1-5, the V gene TRBV3-1 (or the pseudogene TRBV3-2); D possibly corresponds to TRBD1 (6 bases). The V gene's germline CDR1 is LGHDT and CDR2 YNNKEL (reference sequence). The CDR3 totals 16 residues. Deletions cut 1 base from V and 5 bases from J, with 15 bases between. DNA of the CDR3: TGTGCCAGCAGCCAAGGTTGGGGGCTGCCCCATCAGCCCCAGCATTTT. Translated: CASSQGWGLPHQPQHF.

The V and J genes are TRBV7-9 and TRBJ2-3; the D gene is possibly TRBD1 (6 bases). The CDR3 is 14 amino acids. CDR1 is SEHNR, CDR2 FQNEAQ, per germline (reference sequence). The ends were cut back, 7 bases at V and 4 bases at J, with 15 bases in the middle. The CDR3 spells CASNLARGPDTQYF. The CDR3 region has the DNA TGTGCCAGCAACCTGGCCAGGGGTCCAGATACGCAGTATTTT.

This rearrangement joins TRBV7-9 to TRBJ1-6; the D is unclear. The CDR3 has 15 residues. Trimming pared 3 bases from V and 9 bases from J, leaving 15 bases between. Germline CDR1 and CDR2: SEHNR and FQNEAQ (reference sequence). This CDR3 is CASSFQAGSGSPLHF. CDR3 DNA sequence: TGTGCCAGCAGCTTTCAGGCGGGCTCGGGTTCACCCCTCCACTTT.

The CDR3 loop reads CATSRVGLAGHNEQFF. The CDR3 bases are TGTGCCACCAGCAGAGTAGGACTAGCGGGTCACAATGAGCAGTTCTTC. The V call is TRBV15, the J call TRBJ2-1; 11 nucleotides agree with TRBD2. The CDR3 has 16 residues. From germline, CDR1 is LNHNV and CDR2 YYDKDF (reference sequence). V lost 1 base and J lost 5; bases outside the gene matches: 4.

The chain couples TRBV28 to TRBJ1-5; D is possibly TRBD1 (6 bases). Germline V gives CDR1 MDHEN, CDR2 SYDVKM. V lost 3 bases and J 5 bases, leaving 11 bases between the germline ends. This CDR3 has 14 amino acids. The CDR3, as DNA: TGTGCCAGCAGTTTCGGGTCAGGGGATCAGCCCCAGCATTTT. This translates into CASSFGSGDQPQHF. Full variable domain (outside the CDR3, taken from reference TRBV28 and TRBJ1-5): DVKVTQSSRYLVKRTGEKVFLECVQDMDHENMFWYRQDPGLGLRLIYFSYDVKMKEKGDIPEGYSVSREKKERFSLILESASTNQTSMYLCASSFGSGDQPQHFGDGTRLSIL.

The rearrangement joins TRBV27 to TRBJ1-1, with 8 bases that match TRBD1. V was clipped by 4 bases and J by 1 base; unmatched bases: 2. The CDR3 has 14 amino acids. CDR1 MNHEY and CDR2 SMNVEV come from the germline V gene (reference sequence). CDR3: CASSSGQENTEAFF. CDR3 sequence (DNA): TGTGCCAGCAGTTCGGGACAGGAGAACACTGAAGCTTTCTTT.

The chain links TRBV2 to TRBJ2-5, with D tentatively TRBD2 (5 bases). V lost 7 bases and J 1 base, leaving 16 bases between the germline ends. CDR3 length equals 15 residues. Germline V gives CDR1 SNHLY, CDR2 FYNNEI. As DNA, the CDR3 is TGTGCCAGCACCCATCTAGCTCTAATCCAAGAGACCCAGTACTTC. This translates into CASTHLALIQETQYF.

The chain couples TRBV30 to TRBJ2-1; 8 positions match TRBD2. V trimming: 2 bases; J trimming: 5 bases; junction bases outside the gene matches: 14. The CDR3 is made up of 17 amino acids. Germline CDR1 and CDR2: GTSNPN and SVGIG (reference sequence). CDR3 protein: CAWSSRLGLAVHNEQFF. CDR3 nucleotide sequence: TGTGCCTGGAGTAGCCGTTTAGGACTAGCAGTTCACAATGAGCAGTTCTTC.

The chain joins TRBV27 to TRBJ1-4, with D hard to call. Germline CDR1 and CDR2: MNHEY and SMNVEV (reference sequence). The CDR3 is 17 amino acids. Between the trimmed V and J ends, which lost 5 bases and 4 bases, there was a span of 20 bases. In DNA form, the CDR3 reads TGTGCCAGCAGTCCCCGGGTCCCATTGGGTGGTAATGAAAAACTGTTTTTT. Its translation: CASSPRVPLGGNEKLFF. The full variable domain, its missing parts supplied by reference TRBV27 and TRBJ1-4, is EAQVTQNPRYLITVTGKKLTVTCSQNMNHEYMSWYRQDPGLGLRQIYYSMNVEVTDKGDVPEGYKVSRKEKRNFPLILESPSPNQTSLYFCASSPRVPLGGNEKLFFGSGTQLSVL.

The chain links TRBV29-1 to TRBJ1-2; D gene uncertain. Germline V gene lookup returns CDR1 SQVTM and CDR2 ANQGSEA. Trimming stripped 2 bases from V and 3 bases from J, with 4 bases between. The CDR3 totals 11 residues. This chain's CDR3 is CSVERDYGYTF. CDR3 in DNA: TGCAGCGTTGAAAGGGACTATGGCTACACCTTC.

The chain has TRBV4-1 and TRBJ2-3, with D unresolved. The germline V gene has CDR1 MGHRA and CDR2 YSYEKL. The V end was cut by 8 bases, the J end by 4 bases, with 7 bases between. The CDR3 runs to 11 residues. CDR3 nucleotide sequence: TGCGCCAGCCTGTGGGCAGATACGCAGTATTTT. Its translation is CASLWADTQYF.

This chain uses TRBV4-1 with TRBJ1-4; 9 bases map to TRBD1. Germline assignment: CDR1 MGHRA and CDR2 YSYEKL. The CDR3 is 15 amino acids. The V segment lost 0 bases and the J segment 7 bases; nucleotides outside the gene matches: 3. The CDR3 DNA follows: TGCGCCAGCAGCCAAGAAGCGACAGGGGGTGAAAAACTGTTTTTT. It yields the protein CASSQEATGGEKLFF.

This chain connects TRBV9 to TRBJ1-2; perhaps TRBD1 as D (5 bases). Trimming took 4 bases from V and 2 from J, leaving 12 bases between them. Per the germline V gene, CDR1 is SGDLS and CDR2 is YYNGEE. This CDR3 is built from 14 residues. CDR3 nucleotides: TGTGCCAGCAGCCGCAGCTGGGGCAACTATGGCTACACCTTC. It translates to CASSRSWGNYGYTF.

The V call is TRBV7-5, the J call TRBJ2-7. TRBV7-5 is a pseudogene segment. The CDR3 is 17 residues long. CDR3 sequence: CARSPGGGTPSSYEQYF. CDR3 sequence (DNA): TGTGCCAGAAGCCCAGGGGGGGGGACGCCTAGCTCCTACGAGCAGTACTTC.

This clone was counted once. The chain uses TRBV28 and TRBJ1-5, with D possibly TRBD1 on 5 matching bases. CDR1 MDHEN and CDR2 SYDVKM come from the germline V gene. V lost 6 bases, J lost 7 bases, and 7 bases lay in between. The CDR3 consists of 11 residues. The CDR3 nucleotides are TGTGCCAGCAGGAGGGGACAGCCCCAGCATTTT. Translation gives CASRRGQPQHF. The full variable domain, with the rest looked up from reference TRBV28 and TRBJ1-5, is DVKVTQSSRYLVKRTGEKVFLECVQDMDHENMFWYRQDPGLGLRLIYFSYDVKMKEKGDIPEGYSVSREKKERFSLILESASTNQTSMYLCASRRGQPQHFGDGTRLSIL.

V usage is TRBV9 and J usage is TRBJ1-1; D is unresolved. Per germline, CDR1 SGDLS and CDR2 YYNGEE. Trimming took 0 bases from V and 11 from J, leaving 14 bases between them. This CDR3 region has 13 residues. The CDR3 loop reads CASSVGGPKAAFF. The CDR3 DNA reads as TGTGCCAGCAGCGTAGGCGGACCTAAGGCGGCTTTCTTT.

The chain employs TRBV10-3 and TRBJ1-2; 7 nucleotides line up with TRBD1. Germline values: CDR1 ENHRY, CDR2 SYGVKD. The V and J ends lost 3 bases and 8 bases, in that order; junction bases with no gene match: 9. The CDR3 length is 14 residues. The CDR3 DNA reads as TGTGCCATCAGTGACCTAGACAGGGAATACGGCTACACCTTC. Translating gives CAISDLDREYGYTF.